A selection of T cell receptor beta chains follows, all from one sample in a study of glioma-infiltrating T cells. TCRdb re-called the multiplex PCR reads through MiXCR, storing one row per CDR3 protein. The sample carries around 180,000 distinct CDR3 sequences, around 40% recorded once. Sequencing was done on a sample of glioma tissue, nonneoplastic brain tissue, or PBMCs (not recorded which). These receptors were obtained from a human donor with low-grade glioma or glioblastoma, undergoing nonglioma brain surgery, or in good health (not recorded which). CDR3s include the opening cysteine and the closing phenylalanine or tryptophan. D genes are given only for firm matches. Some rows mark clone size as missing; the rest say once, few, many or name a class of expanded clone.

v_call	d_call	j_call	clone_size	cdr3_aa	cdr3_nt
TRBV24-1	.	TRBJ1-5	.	CATSDSRTAGQPQHF	TGTGCCACCAGTGATTCCCGTACTGCGGGACAGCCCCAGCATTTT
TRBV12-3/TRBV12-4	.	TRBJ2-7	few	CASSLEPIYEQYF	TGTGCCAGCAGTTTAGAGCCCATCTACGAGCAGTACTTC
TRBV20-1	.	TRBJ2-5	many	CSARSALARETQYF	TGCAGTGCTAGATCCGCTCTAGCTCGAGAGACCCAGTACTTC
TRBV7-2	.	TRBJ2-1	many	CASSLASTVVYGEQFF	TGTGCCAGCAGCTTAGCATCGACAGTGGTGTACGGTGAGCAGTTCTTC
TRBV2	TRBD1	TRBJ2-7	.	CASSAPRTGDLSYEQYF	TGTGCCAGCAGTGCCCCCCGCACAGGGGACCTCTCCTACGAGCAGTACTTC
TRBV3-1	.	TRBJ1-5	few	CASTQTLRDQPQHF	TGTGCCAGCACCCAGACCCTCAGGGATCAGCCCCAGCATTTT
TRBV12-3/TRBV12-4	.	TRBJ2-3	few	CASSDDWSTDTQYF	TGTGCCAGCAGTGATGACTGGAGCACAGATACGCAGTATTTT
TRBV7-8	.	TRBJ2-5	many	CASSPRLF	TGTGCCAGCAGCCCACGCCTCTTC
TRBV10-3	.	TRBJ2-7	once	CAASSMSPYEQYF	TGTGCCGCCTCCAGTATGTCCCCTTACGAGCAGTACTTC
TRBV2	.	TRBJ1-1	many	CASSEWTAEAFF	TGTGCCAGCAGTGAATGGACCGCTGAAGCTTTCTTT
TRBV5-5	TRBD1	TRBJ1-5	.	CASSSAGQIKPQHF	TGTGCCAGCAGCTCCGCGGGACAGATCAAGCCCCAGCATTTT
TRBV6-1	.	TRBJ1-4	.	CARSEISGTSIATNEKLSF	TGTGCCAGAAGTGAAATCTCCGGGACTTCGATTGCAACTAATGAAAAACTGTCTTTT
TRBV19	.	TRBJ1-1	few	CASSIRLSVNTEAFF	TGTGCCAGTAGTATCAGGCTTTCAGTGAACACTGAAGCTTTCTTT
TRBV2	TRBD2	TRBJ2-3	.	CASSEAPAGGSTDTQYF	TGTGCCAGCAGTGAAGCGCCGGCGGGGGGTAGCACAGATACGCAGTATTTT
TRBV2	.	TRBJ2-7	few	CASSDRGHEQYF	TGTGCCAGCAGTGACAGGGGCCACGAGCAGTACTTC
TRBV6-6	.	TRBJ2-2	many	CASSYSPTGELFF	TGTGCCAGCAGTTACTCGCCCACCGGGGAGCTGTTTTTT
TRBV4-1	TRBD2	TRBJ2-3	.	CASSQDRDPSGANTDTQYF	TGCGCCAGCAGCCAAGATCGGGACCCCAGCGGGGCAAACACAGATACGCAGTATTTT
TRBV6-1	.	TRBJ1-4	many	CASRTNREDEKLFF	TGTGCCAGCAGGACTAACAGGGAGGATGAAAAACTGTTTTTT
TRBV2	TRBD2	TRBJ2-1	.	CASKSGRGRRYDEQFF	TGTGCCAGCAAAAGCGGGAGGGGCAGAAGGTACGATGAGCAGTTCTTC
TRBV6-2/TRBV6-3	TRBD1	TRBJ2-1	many	CASSYSDRELQTYNEQFF	TGTGCCAGCAGTTATTCGGACAGGGAGCTACAAACTTACAATGAGCAGTTCTTC
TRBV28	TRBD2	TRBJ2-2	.	CASSPSSGGNTGELFF	TGTGCCAGCAGCCCCTCTAGCGGGGGGAACACCGGGGAGCTGTTTTTT
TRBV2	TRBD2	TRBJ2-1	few	CASRVHGLAEDNEQFF	TGTGCCAGCAGAGTACACGGACTAGCGGAGGACAATGAGCAGTTCTTC
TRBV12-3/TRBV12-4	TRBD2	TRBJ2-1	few	CASRISGRGNNEQFF	TGTGCCAGCAGGATTAGCGGGAGAGGCAACAATGAGCAGTTCTTC